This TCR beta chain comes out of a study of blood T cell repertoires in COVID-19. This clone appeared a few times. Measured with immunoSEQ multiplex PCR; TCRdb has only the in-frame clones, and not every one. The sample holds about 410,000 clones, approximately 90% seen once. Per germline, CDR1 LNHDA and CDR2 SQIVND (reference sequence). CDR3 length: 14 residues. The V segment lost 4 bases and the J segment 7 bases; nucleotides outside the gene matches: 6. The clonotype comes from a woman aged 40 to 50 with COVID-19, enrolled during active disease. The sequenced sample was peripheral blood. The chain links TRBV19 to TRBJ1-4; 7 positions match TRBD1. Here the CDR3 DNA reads TGTGCCAGTAGTACCGACAGGGAGGTTGAAAAACTGTTTTTT. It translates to CASSTDREVEKLFF.